Below, one TCR beta chain is given with its context. This clone occurred once. The antigen this receptor binds is unknown. No clone much larger than this one lies a single base away; base qualities are absent. Participants in the prospective study were enrolled through a virtual design, were aged roughly 18 to 90 years, and lived in approximately 25 United States geographic areas. In the prospective study, cohorts were assigned on the basis of participant-reported clinical history obtained from a screening survey and a study questionnaire. Recovered participants in ImmuneRACE Cohort 3 were defined by two consecutive negative NP/OP PCR tests, clearance by a healthcare professional, or resolution of symptoms. Mobile phlebotomists in the prospective study collected whole blood, serum and a nasopharyngeal or oropharyngeal swab from every participant. Prospective study participants could optionally give additional blood draws and questionnaires over an approximately 2-month period. Blood samples from the prospective study were shipped frozen or at room temperature prior to DNA extraction.

TCRbeta CDR3 regions were amplified from genomic DNA by means of the immunoSEQ Assay, a bias-controlled multiplex PCR. The paper's data handling went like this. Within the assay, amplification of reference gene primers was used to estimate how many nucleated cells each sample contained. To quantify the absolute abundance of each unique TCRbeta CDR3 rearrangement, sequence reads were collapsed and filtered. For each sample, productive Simpson clonality was calculated as the square root of Simpson's diversity index across productive rearrangements. The source is immuneACCESS, and TCRdb retained only in-frame sequences with V and J called. Part of the clones is not carried over; for the studies checked, unresolved V genes explain less than half of this, and the remainder is unexplained. V, J and clone size were drawn from that table, and D and trimming were deduced from the DNA. The sample table contains fewer than 300,000 clones; only one count was recorded for 70% to 90% of them. Approximately 4% of the sample is taken by the ten largest.

This sample was included in a study of blood T cell repertoires in COVID-19 (dated by TCRdb to about 2020). Study-level background: Samples from collaborators originated in the United States, Italy and Spain and spanned both the acute and convalescent phases of COVID-19. Where HLA class I and class II types were available, the types were taken from metadata supplied by the sample provider, not from assay-based typing. The samples were drawn from the first 160 participants of the ongoing ImmuneRACE study and from 950 to 1,500 subjects provided by 6 global collaborators. The dataset comprised deeply sampled blood TCRbeta repertoires from subjects exposed to, actively infected with, or recovered from COVID-19. The repertoires were released in a freely available public database meant as a resource for research on the immune response to SARS-CoV-2. The material from the prospective study consisted of cDNA or gDNA derived from T cells, B-cell-depleted T cells, or PBMCs. Nearly every sample came with metadata listing a de-identified subject ID, COVID-19 status, age in years and sex.

Study-wide conclusions, independent of this receptor: The quantity of clinical and demographic metadata differed by source and by participant and was supplied without curation.

The germline V gene encodes CDR1 LGHNT and CDR2 FRNRAP. V trim: 7 bases; J trim: 5 bases; unmatched bases: 3. The CDR3 numbers 12 residues from cysteine through phenylalanine. Just the 36-base CDR3 DNA is kept, in frame starting at base 1. The rearranged chain carries TRBV12-5 and TRBJ2-5; a stretch of 8 junction bases matches TRBD1. The TCR sequence derives from a woman between 25 and 40 years old who had recovered from COVID-19. Sequencing was carried out using PBMCs or T cells enriched from blood (not recorded which). The DNA sequence reads TGTGCTAGTGCCGGGACAGGCGAGACCCAGTACTTC. Its protein product is CASAGTGETQYF.